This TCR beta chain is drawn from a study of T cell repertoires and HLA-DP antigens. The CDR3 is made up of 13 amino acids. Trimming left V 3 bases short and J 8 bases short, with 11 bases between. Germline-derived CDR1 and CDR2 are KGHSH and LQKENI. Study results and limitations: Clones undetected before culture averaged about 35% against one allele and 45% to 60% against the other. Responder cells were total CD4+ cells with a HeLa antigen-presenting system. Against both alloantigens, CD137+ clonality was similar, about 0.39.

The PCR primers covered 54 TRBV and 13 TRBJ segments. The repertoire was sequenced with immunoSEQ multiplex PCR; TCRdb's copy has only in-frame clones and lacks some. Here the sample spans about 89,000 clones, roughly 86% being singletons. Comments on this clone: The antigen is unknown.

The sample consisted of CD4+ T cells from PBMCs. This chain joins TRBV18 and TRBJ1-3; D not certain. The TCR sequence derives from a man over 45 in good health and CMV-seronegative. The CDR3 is CASSPGSGDTIYF. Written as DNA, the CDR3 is TGTGCCAGCTCACCTGGAAGCGGGGACACCATATATTTT. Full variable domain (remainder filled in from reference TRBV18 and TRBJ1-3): NAGVMQNPRHLVRRRGQEARLRCSPMKGHSHVYWYRQLPEEGLKFMVYLQKENIIDESGMPKERFSAEFPKEGPSILRIQQVVRGDSAAYFCASSPGSGDTIYFGEGSWLTVV.